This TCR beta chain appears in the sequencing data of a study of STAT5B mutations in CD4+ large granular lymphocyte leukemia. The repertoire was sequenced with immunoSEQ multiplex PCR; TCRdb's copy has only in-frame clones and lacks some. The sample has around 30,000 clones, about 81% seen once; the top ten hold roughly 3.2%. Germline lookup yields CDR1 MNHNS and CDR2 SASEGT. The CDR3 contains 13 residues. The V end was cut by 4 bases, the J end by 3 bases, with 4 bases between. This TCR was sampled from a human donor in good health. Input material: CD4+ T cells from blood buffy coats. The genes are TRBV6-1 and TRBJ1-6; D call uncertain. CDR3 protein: CASSGLYNSPLHF. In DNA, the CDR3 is TGTGCCAGCAGTGGCCTCTATAATTCACCCCTCCACTTT.